This T cell receptor beta chain was retrieved from a study of human T cells and chemical hapten exposure. Study context: A 2 cm by 2 cm inner upper arm patch received 2% DPC for sensitization. Patients got weekly scalp diphenylcyclopropenone doses over the approximately 25-week study. The study's findings and limits: TCRs above 1 in 1000 frequency stayed constant with DPC sensitization.

The length of the CDR3 is 12 residues. CDR1 and CDR2 from the germline V gene are MNHNY and SVGAGI (reference sequence). V lost 2 bases and J 4 bases, leaving 2 bases between the germline ends. As regards this clonotype: Its antigen is unknown.

TCRdb re-called the RACE reads through MiXCR, storing one row per CDR3 protein. The sample includes roughly 380,000 distinct CDR3 sequences, 5.1% of them seen just once. Sample time point: pre-sensitization, week 0. This sample's treatment: therapeutic diphenylcyclopropenone sensitization with weekly scalp DPC. The gene calls are TRBV6-6 and TRBJ1-4; no clear D. The clonotype comes from a woman in her 50s with alopecia areata. Some clones in this sample may be carry-over from other donors' samples. The specimen comprised whole blood, sampled in connection with sensitization to the hapten diphenylcyclopropenone (DPC). CDR3 DNA sequence: TGTGCCAGCAGTTACGTTAATGAAAAACTGTTTTTT. It yields the protein CASSYVNEKLFF.